The sequence of this T cell receptor beta chain was determined in a study of CD8+CD57+ T cells in acquired aplastic anemia. Study-wide context: Sorted CD4+ and CD8+ cells gave an average of about 3 ug of DNA.

This clonotype was detected many times. The antigen remains unidentified. The CDR3 runs to 17 residues. The germline V gene has CDR1 SGHTA and CDR2 FQGNSA. Trimming shortened V by 5 bases and J by 0 bases, and 20 bases separated the two germline ends. The template used for profiling TCR beta VDJ and CDR3 was genomic DNA. TCRdb independently ran MiXCR on the reads; one entry per CDR3 protein. This sample has around 180,000 distinct CDR3 sequences; just under 65% occur once, and the top ten carry 45% to 55%. Study conclusions and caveats: Shared by patients and controls, almost 30 CD8+ CDR3s were abundant in patients.

Sequencing was carried out using sorted CD4+, CD8+, or CD8+CD57+ T cells (not recorded which) from PBMCs. The source of this sequence is a human donor in good health. The chain is built from TRBV7-2 and TRBJ2-7, with D perhaps being TRBD1 or TRBD2 (6 bases each). CDR3 DNA: TGTGCCAGCAGCGAGGGGGACTCACCGTTACTCTCCTACGAGCAGTACTTC. Its protein is CASSEGDSPLLSYEQYF.